The TCR beta chain under discussion was sequenced for a study of blood T cell repertoires in COVID-19. Here immunoSEQ multiplex PCR was the method, and the copy in TCRdb shows in-frame clones only, minus some. The sample contains 200,000 to 300,000 clones, around four fifths of which appear only once. CDR1 is SGHDT, CDR2 YYEEEE, per germline. V was pared by 0 bases and J by 2 bases, with 11 bases between. This CDR3 contains 15 residues. The TCR was taken from a man aged 40-49 years with acute or convalescent COVID-19. The sequenced sample consisted of peripheral blood. The V call is TRBV5-6, the J call TRBJ1-2, with D possibly being TRBD1 (6 bases). CDR3 protein: CASSLGLGANYGYTF. Here the CDR3 DNA reads TGTGCCAGCAGCTTGGGCCTGGGGGCGAACTATGGCTACACCTTC. Full variable domain (rest looked up from reference TRBV5-6 and TRBJ1-2): DAGVTQSPTHLIKTRGQQVTLRCSPKSGHDTVSWYQQALGQGPQFIFQYYEEEERQRGNFPDRFSGHQFPNYSSELNVNALLLGDSALYLCASSLGLGANYGYTFGSGTRLTVV.